Following are 6 T cell receptor beta chains from one sample sequenced in a study of T cell responses to AZD1222 COVID-19 vaccine. Using immunoSEQ multiplex PCR, the repertoire was profiled, and TCRdb retains in-frame clones only, with some absent. The table has under 150,000 clones, around 87% seen once. Sequenced material: peripheral blood, taken 28 days after the second AZD1222 dose. The receptors shown here come from an adult who received the AZD1222 COVID-19 vaccine.

The chain is built from TRBV9 and TRBJ1-4; no clear D gene. Trimming took 0 bases from V and 7 from J, leaving 13 bases between them. The CDR3 covers 15 residues. Per the germline V gene, CDR1 is SGDLS and CDR2 is YYNGEE. The CDR3 sequence is CASSVVGGQSEKLFF. Here the CDR3 DNA reads TGTGCCAGCAGCGTAGTGGGAGGCCAGAGTGAAAAACTGTTTTTT.

The V gene is TRBV28, the J gene TRBJ1-4; a weak D match, TRBD1 (5 bases). Trimming took off 7 bases at V and 5 bases at J, with 23 bases between the two ends. The CDR3 extends over 17 amino acids. From germline, CDR1 is MDHEN and CDR2 SYDVKM. In nucleotides, the CDR3 is TGTGCCAGCACCGAAATAGGGTGGGGACGGAAGAATGAAAAACTGTTTTTT. Its protein is CASTEIGWGRKNEKLFF.

This chain uses TRBV7-3 with TRBJ2-1, with a possible D match to TRBD2 (7 bases). Germline V gene sequence: CDR1 SGHTA, CDR2 FQGTGA. The V and J ends lost 2 bases and 6 bases respectively, with 17 bases between them. The CDR3 contains 16 residues. CDR3 nucleotide sequence: TGTGCCAGCAGCTTACATGGCGGGGGCTGGGGCAATGAGCAGTTCTTC. This translates into CASSLHGGGWGNEQFF. The full variable domain, rest sourced from reference TRBV7-3 and TRBJ2-1, is GAGVSQTPSNKVTEKGKYVELRCDPISGHTALYWYRQSLGQGPEFLIYFQGTGAADDSGLPNDRFFAVRPEGSVSTLKIQRTERGDSAVYLCASSLHGGGWGNEQFFGPGTRLTVL.

The chain combines TRBV9 with TRBJ1-2; no definite D call. V lost 4 bases, J lost 4 bases, and 20 bases lay in between. The CDR3 runs 16 residues. CDR1 SGDLS and CDR2 YYNGEE come from the germline V gene. The CDR3 DNA sequence: TGTGCCAGCAGCTCCCTCACAGCCACTTTTAGCTATGGCTACACCTTC. It codes for CASSSLTATFSYGYTF.

The chain links TRBV3-1 (or the pseudogene TRBV3-2) to TRBJ2-3; D gene ambiguous. CDR1 is LGHDT, CDR2 YNNKEL, per germline (reference sequence). This CDR3 has 12 residues. The V gene lost 4 bases and the J gene lost 7 bases, with 9 bases spanning the gap. The CDR3 DNA reads as TGTGCCAGCAGCCCCAGGAGAAATACGCAGTATTTT. Translating gives CASSPRRNTQYF.

The J gene is TRBJ1-1, the V gene TRBV3-1 (or the pseudogene TRBV3-2); no reliable D call. The CDR3 runs 17 residues. CDR1 and CDR2 from the germline V gene are LGHDT and YNNKEL (reference sequence). V lost 3 bases to trimming and J lost 0 bases, with 17 bases between them. The CDR3 protein is CASSHSRKAFMNTEAFF. CDR3 coding DNA: TGTGCCAGCAGCCACTCACGGAAGGCCTTTATGAACACTGAAGCTTTCTTT.